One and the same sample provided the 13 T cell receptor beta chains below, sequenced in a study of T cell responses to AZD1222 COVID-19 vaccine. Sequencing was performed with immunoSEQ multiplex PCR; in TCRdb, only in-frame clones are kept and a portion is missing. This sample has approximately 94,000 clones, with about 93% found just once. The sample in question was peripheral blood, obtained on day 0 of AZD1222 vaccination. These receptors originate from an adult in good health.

In DNA, the CDR3 is TGTGCCATCAGTGCGGGGGAGGGGGGGTACAATGAGCAGTTCTTC. Protein product: CAISAGEGGYNEQFF. V usage is TRBV10-3 and J usage is TRBJ2-1; D may be TRBD2 (7 bases). Germline CDR1 ENHRY, CDR2 SYGVKD. V lost 4 bases to trimming and J lost 4 bases, with 14 bases between them. The CDR3 length is 15 residues.

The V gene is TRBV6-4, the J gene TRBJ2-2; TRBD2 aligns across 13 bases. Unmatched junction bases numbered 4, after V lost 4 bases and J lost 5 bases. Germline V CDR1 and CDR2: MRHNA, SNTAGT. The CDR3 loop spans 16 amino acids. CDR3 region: CASSGTSGSETGELFF. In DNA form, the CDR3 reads TGTGCCAGCAGTGGGACTAGCGGGAGCGAAACCGGGGAGCTGTTTTTT.

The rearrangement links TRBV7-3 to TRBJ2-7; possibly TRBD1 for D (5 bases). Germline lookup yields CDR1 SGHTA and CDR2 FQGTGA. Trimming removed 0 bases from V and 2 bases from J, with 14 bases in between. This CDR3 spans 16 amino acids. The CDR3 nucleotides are TGTGCCAGCAGCTTAACCCCGACAGCTCGGGCCTACGAGCAGTACTTC. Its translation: CASSLTPTARAYEQYF.

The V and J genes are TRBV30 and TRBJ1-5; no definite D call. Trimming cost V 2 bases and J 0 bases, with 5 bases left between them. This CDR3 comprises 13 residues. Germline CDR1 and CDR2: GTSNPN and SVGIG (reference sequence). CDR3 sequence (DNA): TGTGCCTGGAGTACAGATAGCAATCAGCCCCAGCATTTT. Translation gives CAWSTDSNQPQHF.

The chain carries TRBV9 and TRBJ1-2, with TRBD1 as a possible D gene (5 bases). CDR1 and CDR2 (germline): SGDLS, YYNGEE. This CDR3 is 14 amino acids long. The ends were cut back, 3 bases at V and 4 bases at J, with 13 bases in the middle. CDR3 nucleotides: TGTGCCAGCAGCGGGGCCGGGACCGTCTATGGCTACACCTTC. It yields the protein CASSGAGTVYGYTF.

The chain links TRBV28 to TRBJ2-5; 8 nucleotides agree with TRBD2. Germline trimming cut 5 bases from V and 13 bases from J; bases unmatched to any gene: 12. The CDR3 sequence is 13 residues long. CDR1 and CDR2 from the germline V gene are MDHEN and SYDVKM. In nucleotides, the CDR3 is TGTGCCAGCAGTGGAGGGGGGCGGGAGGTCCGGTACTTC. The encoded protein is CASSGGGREVRYF.

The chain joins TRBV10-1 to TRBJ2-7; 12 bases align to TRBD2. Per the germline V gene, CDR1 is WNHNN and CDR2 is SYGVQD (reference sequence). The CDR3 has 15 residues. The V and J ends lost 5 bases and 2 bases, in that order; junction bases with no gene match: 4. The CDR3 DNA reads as TGCGCCAGCAGTCGGACTAGCGGGGACCCCTACGAGCAGTACTTC. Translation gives CASSRTSGDPYEQYF.

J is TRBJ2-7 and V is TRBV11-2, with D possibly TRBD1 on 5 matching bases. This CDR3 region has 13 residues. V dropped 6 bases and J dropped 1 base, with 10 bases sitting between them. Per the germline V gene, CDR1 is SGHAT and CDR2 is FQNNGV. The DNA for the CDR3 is TGTGCCAGCAGTAACCAGGGTTCCTACGAGCAGTACTTC. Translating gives CASSNQGSYEQYF.

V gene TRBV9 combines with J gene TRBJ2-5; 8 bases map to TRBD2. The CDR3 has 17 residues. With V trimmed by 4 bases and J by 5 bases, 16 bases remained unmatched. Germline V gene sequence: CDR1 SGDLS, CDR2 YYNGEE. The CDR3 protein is CASSPPGGAGVRETQYF. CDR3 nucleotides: TGTGCCAGCAGCCCGCCGGGGGGAGCGGGAGTACGGGAGACCCAGTACTTC.

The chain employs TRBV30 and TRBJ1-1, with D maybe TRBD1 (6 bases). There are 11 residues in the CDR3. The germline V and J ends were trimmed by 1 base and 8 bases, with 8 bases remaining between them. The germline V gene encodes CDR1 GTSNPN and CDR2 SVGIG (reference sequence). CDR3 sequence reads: CAWSEGVEAFF. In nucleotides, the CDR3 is TGTGCCTGGAGTGAGGGGGTCGAAGCTTTCTTT.

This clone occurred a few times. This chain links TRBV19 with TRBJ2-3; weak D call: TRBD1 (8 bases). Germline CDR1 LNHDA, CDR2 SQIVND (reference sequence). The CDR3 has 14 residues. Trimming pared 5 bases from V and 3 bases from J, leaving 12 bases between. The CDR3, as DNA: TGTGCCAGTAGTGACAGGGGAGGGACAGATACGCAGTATTTT. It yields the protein CASSDRGGTDTQYF.

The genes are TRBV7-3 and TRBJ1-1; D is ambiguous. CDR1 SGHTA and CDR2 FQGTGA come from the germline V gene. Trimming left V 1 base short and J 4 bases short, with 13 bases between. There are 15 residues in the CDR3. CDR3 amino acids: CASSLIYGEATEAFF. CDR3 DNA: TGTGCCAGCAGCTTAATTTACGGGGAGGCCACTGAAGCTTTCTTT.

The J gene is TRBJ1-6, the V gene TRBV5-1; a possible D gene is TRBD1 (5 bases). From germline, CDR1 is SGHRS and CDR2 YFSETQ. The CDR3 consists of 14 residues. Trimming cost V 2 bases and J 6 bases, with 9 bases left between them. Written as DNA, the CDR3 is TGCGCCAGCAGCTTCTCGGGGGTTAATTCACCCCTCCACTTT. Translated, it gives CASSFSGVNSPLHF.